Listed here is a single T cell receptor (beta chain). Its target is unknown. The individuals who served as donors were healthy Caucasians living in Russia, aged roughly 6 to 100. The second PCR ran about 6 to 11 cycles with a sample-barcoded 5' primer and J-beta primers. Individual samples furnished no less than 2.5 million CDR3-containing paired-end reads apiece. TCRdb reprocessed the 5' RACE reads via MiXCR and lists one record per CDR3 protein. The profile shows fewer than 2,000,000 distinct CDR3 sequences, roughly 43% of them singletons. These data come from a study of blood T cells in healthy people across ages. Study-level points and caveats: It was the long-lived donors that had more naive CD4+ cells and higher diversity than aged donors.

J was trimmed by 2 bases and V by 5 bases; bases with no gene match: 9. There are 16 residues in the CDR3. CDR1 MNHEY and CDR2 SVGEGT come from the germline V gene. The chain joins TRBV6-2 or TRBV6-3 to TRBJ2-1; 7 nucleotides align to TRBD1. This clonotype was sampled from a human donor in good health. What was sequenced was blood. The CDR3: CASSPLTGAPYNEQFF. The CDR3 bases are TGTGCCAGCAGTCCCCTCACAGGGGCCCCCTACAATGAGCAGTTCTTC.